The 20 T cell receptor beta chains reported below all come from one sample, sequenced in a study of prognosis after radiotherapy for stage I lung cancer. CDR3 of TCR beta was amplified from genomic DNA via a two-round multiplex PCR. TRBV and TRBJ genes each had their own specific primers in first-round PCR. Each CDR3 protein gets one entry after TCRdb re-called the multiplex PCR reads with MiXCR. The sample contains approximately 25,000 distinct CDR3 sequences, around two fifths of which appear only once. The sample consisted of PBMCs, taken before or after stereotactic body radiation therapy (not recorded which). The source is a donor of 50 years or more with non-small cell lung cancer.

The gene calls are TRBV28 and TRBJ2-7; TRBD2 matches at 7 bases. With 5 bases clipped from V and 3 bases from J, the junction kept 13 bases outside the gene matches. In germline, CDR1 is MDHEN, CDR2 SYDVKM. This CDR3 contains 16 residues. The CDR3 DNA reads TGTGCCAGCAGTCCCTCTAGCGGTGGGAAAAACTACGAGCAGTACTTC. It encodes CASSPSSGGKNYEQYF.

At least ten counts were recorded for this clonotype. DNA for the CDR3: TGTGCCAGCAGCTTACATCCTTCTTTAGGCGGGAGGGACAATGAGCAGTTCTTC. Translated: CASSLHPSLGGRDNEQFF. The chain links TRBV7-8 to TRBJ2-1; 9 nucleotides align to TRBD2. V shed 2 bases, J shed 5 bases, and the junction held 13 bases outside the gene matches. CDR3 length: 18 amino acids. Germline lookup yields CDR1 SGHVS and CDR2 FQNEAQ. The full variable domain, in which reference TRBV7-8 and TRBJ2-1 provide the parts outside the CDR3, is GAGVSQSPRYKVAKRGQDVALRCDPISGHVSLFWYQQALGQGPEFLTYFQNEAQLDKSGLPSDRFFAERPEGSVSTLKIQRTQQEDSAVYLCASSLHPSLGGRDNEQFFGPGTRLTVL.

The table lists this clonotype with many counts. This chain uses TRBV5-1 with TRBJ2-2; 8 bases are a match to TRBD2. CDR3 length: 14 amino acids. Unmatched junction bases numbered 1, after V lost 0 bases and J lost 6 bases. CDR1 is SGHRS, CDR2 YFSETQ, per germline. The CDR3 DNA follows: TGCGCCAGCAGCTTGGTTAGCGGGGCCGGGGAGCTGTTTTTT. Translation: CASSLVSGAGELFF.

This clonotype was found many times. The rearrangement links TRBV4-2 to TRBJ2-1, with 13 bases fitting TRBD2. The germline CDR1 and CDR2 sequences are LGHNA and YNFKEQ. The CDR3 has 16 residues. The V and J ends lost 4 bases and 5 bases, in that order; junction bases with no gene match: 5. CDR3 bases: TGTGCCAGCAGCCCGATACTAGCGGGAGGGAACAATGAGCAGTTCTTC. Amino acids: CASSPILAGGNNEQFF.

As to this clonotype: A single base separates this from a much larger clone, so it may be a read error. V gene TRBV6-2 or TRBV6-3 combines with J gene TRBJ2-5; D is ambiguous. The V and J ends lost 6 bases and 5 bases respectively, with 10 bases between them. Looked up from germline, CDR1 is MNHEY and CDR2 is SVGEGT. The CDR3 is 12 residues long. The CDR3 is CASSLLEETQYF. CDR3 in DNA: TGTGCCAGCAGCCTTCTCGAGGAGACCCAGTACTTC.

The genes are TRBV19 and TRBJ1-3; D call uncertain. V lost 3 bases and J 0 bases, leaving 9 bases between the germline ends. Germline CDR1 LNHDA, CDR2 SQIVND (reference sequence). The CDR3 extends over 15 amino acids. The DNA for the CDR3 is TGTGCCAGTAGTATCGCCTTGATCTCTGGAAACACCATATATTTT. Protein product: CASSIALISGNTIYF.

The V gene is TRBV11-2, the J gene TRBJ2-5, with TRBD2 as a possible D gene (7 bases). The V gene's germline CDR1 is SGHAT and CDR2 FQNNGV. The length of the CDR3 is 17 residues. Between the trimmed V and J ends, which lost 5 bases and 7 bases, there was a span of 26 bases. The CDR3 loop is CASSPGQWTRGSRTQYF. The CDR3 coding sequence is TGTGCCAGCAGCCCAGGACAGTGGACTAGAGGGAGCCGGACCCAGTACTTC.

Turning to this clonotype: This may come from a read error, since a much larger clone is one base off. The chain is built from TRBV2 and TRBJ2-5; D might be TRBD2 (5 bases). Germline CDR1 and CDR2: SNHLY and FYNNEI. The CDR3 extends over 13 amino acids. The CDR3 here is CAISRGYQETQYF. The CDR3 nucleotides read TGTGCCATCAGTCGGGGTTATCAAGAGACCCAGTACTTC. Combining the CDR3 with reference TRBV2 and TRBJ2-5 gives the whole variable domain EPEVTQTPSHQVTQMGQEVILRCVPISNHLYFYWYRQILGQKVEFLVSFYNNEISEKSEIFDDQFSVERPDGSNFTLKIRSTKLEDSAMYFCAISRGYQETQYFGPGTRLLVL.

As to this clonotype: This likely reflects a read error, since a far larger clone is one base away. The chain is built from TRBV6-2 or TRBV6-3 and TRBJ1-5, with D tentatively TRBD1 (5 bases). The CDR3 extends over 14 amino acids. The V end was cut by 5 bases, the J end by 11 bases, with 19 bases between. CDR1 MNHEY and CDR2 SVGEGT come from the germline V gene. DNA of the CDR3: TGTGCCAGCAGTGAAGAGGGGCAGTACCGAGCCCAGCATTTT. It encodes CASSEEGQYRAQHF.

This clonotype was seen many times. This rearrangement joins TRBV4-2 to TRBJ1-3; no clear D. Trimming took off 3 bases at V and 0 bases at J, with 9 bases between the two ends. CDR1 and CDR2 (germline): LGHNA, YNFKEQ. The CDR3 length is 15 residues. The CDR3 coding sequence is TGTGCCAGCAGCCACACACTTTACTCTGGAAACACCATATATTTT. Encoded protein: CASSHTLYSGNTIYF.

The V gene is TRBV20-1, the J gene TRBJ2-6; 7 bases map to TRBD2. The CDR3 has 16 amino acids. The junction had 8 bases not matched to a gene; V was cut back by 6 bases and J by 0 bases. Per germline, CDR1 DFQATT and CDR2 SNEGSKA (reference sequence). In DNA, the CDR3 is TGCAGTGCCGTCGGGAGGACCCGCTCTGGGGCCAACGTCCTGACTTTC. Translating gives CSAVGRTRSGANVLTF.

Concerning this clonotype: This is likely an artifact of a read error, given a far larger clone one base away. The genes are TRBV6-4 and TRBJ2-2; D might be TRBD1 or TRBD2, each matching 5 bases. The germline gives CDR1 MRHNA, CDR2 SNTAGT. Trimming removed 7 bases at V and 0 bases at J, with 12 bases between. The CDR3 totals 15 residues. As DNA, the CDR3 is TGTGCCAGCATTCCGGGGACGGCGAACACCGGGGAGCTGTTTTTT. It encodes CASIPGTANTGELFF.

Of note for this clonotype: A far larger clone is one base from this, pointing to a likely read error. DNA of the CDR3: TGTGCCAGCAGAGACAGATCTTACAGTGAGCAGTTCTTC. Translation gives CASRDRSYSEQFF. The J gene is TRBJ2-1, the V gene TRBV6-2 or TRBV6-3; the D gene is possibly TRBD1 (5 bases). CDR1 MNHEY and CDR2 SVGEGT come from the germline V gene. The CDR3 consists of 13 residues.

This chain uses TRBV12-3 or TRBV12-4 with TRBJ1-1; 10 bases line up with TRBD1. The CDR3 is made up of 15 amino acids. Trimming at V came to 6 bases and at J to 3 bases, leaving 7 bases not matched to a gene. CDR3 sequence (DNA): TGTGCCAGCAGCCGCCCGGGACAGGGGTACACTGAAGCTTTCTTT. Translation: CASSRPGQGYTEAFF.

The chain joins TRBV28 to TRBJ1-2; 9 bases fit TRBD1. Germline CDR1 MDHEN, CDR2 SYDVKM. This CDR3 has 15 amino acids. Losses at the gene ends were 7 bases for V and 9 bases for J; bases not matched to a gene: 15. The CDR3 bases are TGTGCCAGCATTTCCGCCGGGACAGGGAGGCGATGCTACACCTTC. Translated: CASISAGTGRRCYTF.

The V call is TRBV11-3, the J call TRBJ1-2; D gene uncertain. Trimming cost V 4 bases and J 7 bases, with 13 bases left between them. This CDR3 is built from 13 residues. From germline, CDR1 is SGHNT and CDR2 YENEEA. CDR3 region: CASSSLLGFGYTF. The CDR3 DNA is TGTGCCAGCAGCTCCCTTTTGGGGTTTGGCTACACCTTC.

This clonotype appeared many times. V gene TRBV20-1 combines with J gene TRBJ2-1, with 13 bases that match TRBD2. The J segment lost 0 bases and the V segment lost 7 bases, leaving 9 bases of the junction unmatched. The CDR3 sequence is 17 residues long. From germline, CDR1 is DFQATT and CDR2 SNEGSKA (reference sequence). The CDR3 region has the DNA TGCAGTGTCCCGGGGACTAGCGGGGCAAGCTCCTACAATGAGCAGTTCTTC. It translates to CSVPGTSGASSYNEQFF.

This clonotype was counted at least ten times. CDR3 sequence: CASSGQGYTEAFF. The CDR3 nucleotides are TGTGCCAGCAGTGGACAGGGGTACACTGAAGCTTTCTTT. The chain employs TRBV12-3 or TRBV12-4 and TRBJ1-1; 9 bases map to TRBD1. The CDR3 spans 13 residues. V trimming: 5 bases; J trimming: 3 bases; junction bases outside the gene matches: 1.

This clonotype was seen repeatedly, ten times or more. The J gene is TRBJ2-7, the V gene TRBV7-2; D is perhaps TRBD2 (5 bases). This CDR3 is 14 amino acids long. Per germline, CDR1 SGHTA and CDR2 FQGNSA. V lost 6 bases and J 2 bases, leaving 14 bases between the germline ends. The CDR3 nucleotides read TGTGCCAGCAGTTCGAGGGATGGCGCCTACGAGCAGTACTTC. This gives the protein CASSSRDGAYEQYF.

This clonotype was counted many times. The J gene is TRBJ2-7, the V gene TRBV2; D tentatively fits TRBD1 or TRBD2 (6 bases each). This CDR3 spans 14 amino acids. V dropped 7 bases and J dropped 1 base, with 14 bases sitting between them. Germline CDR1 and CDR2: SNHLY and FYNNEI. The CDR3 sequence: CASNRGRNSYEQYF. The CDR3 bases are TGTGCCAGCAATCGGGGGCGCAATTCCTACGAGCAGTACTTC.